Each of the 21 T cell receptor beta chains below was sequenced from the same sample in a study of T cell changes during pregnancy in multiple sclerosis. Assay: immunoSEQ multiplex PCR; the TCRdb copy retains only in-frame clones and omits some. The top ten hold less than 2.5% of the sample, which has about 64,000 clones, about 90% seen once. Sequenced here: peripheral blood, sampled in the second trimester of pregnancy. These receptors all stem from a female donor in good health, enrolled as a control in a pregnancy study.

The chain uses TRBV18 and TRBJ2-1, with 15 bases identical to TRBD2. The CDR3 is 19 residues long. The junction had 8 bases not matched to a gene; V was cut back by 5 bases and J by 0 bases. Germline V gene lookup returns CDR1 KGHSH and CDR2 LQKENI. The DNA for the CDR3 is TGTGCCAGCTCATTCCCGGGACTAGCGGGAGGAAACTCCTACAATGAGCAGTTCTTC. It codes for CASSFPGLAGGNSYNEQFF.

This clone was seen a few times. The CDR3 nucleotides are TGTGCCAGCTCACCAACGGACAGGGTTAGAGCCCAGCATTTT. Its translation: CASSPTDRVRAQHF. J is TRBJ1-5 and V is TRBV18; 8 positions match TRBD1. CDR1 is KGHSH, CDR2 LQKENI, per germline. CDR3 size: 14 residues. V was pared by 2 bases and J by 11 bases, with 8 bases of the junction left unmatched.

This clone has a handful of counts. Written as DNA, the CDR3 is TGCAGCGTTGAATCCGGGACAGGGGGAAATACGCAGTATTTT. It specifies CSVESGTGGNTQYF. This chain links TRBV29-1 with TRBJ2-3, with 11 nucleotides matching TRBD1. The CDR3 runs to 14 residues. Per germline, CDR1 SQVTM and CDR2 ANQGSEA. The J segment lost 7 bases and the V segment lost 2 bases, leaving 5 bases of the junction unmatched.

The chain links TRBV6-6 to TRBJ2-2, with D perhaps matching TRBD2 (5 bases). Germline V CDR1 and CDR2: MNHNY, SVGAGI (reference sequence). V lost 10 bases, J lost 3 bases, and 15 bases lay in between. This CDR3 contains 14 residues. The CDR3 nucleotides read TGTGCCATTAGGACTTTCGCGGACACCGGGGAGCTGTTTTTT. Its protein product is CAIRTFADTGELFF.

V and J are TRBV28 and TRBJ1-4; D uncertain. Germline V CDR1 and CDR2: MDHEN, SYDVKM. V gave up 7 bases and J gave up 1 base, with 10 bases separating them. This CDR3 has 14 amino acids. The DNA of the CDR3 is TGTGCCAGCAATCATTGGCAAACTAATGAAAAACTGTTTTTT. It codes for CASNHWQTNEKLFF.

DNA of the CDR3: TGTGCCAGCAGTCCTCTAGCGGGGGGTTACAATGAGCAGTTCTTC. Translated, it gives CASSPLAGGYNEQFF. This chain joins TRBV11-2 and TRBJ2-1, with 11 bases that match TRBD2. This CDR3 has 15 residues. The V gene's germline CDR1 is SGHAT and CDR2 FQNNGV. Trimming removed 6 bases from V and 4 bases from J; junction bases left unmatched: 5. Variable domain in full (rest from reference TRBV11-2 and TRBJ2-1): EAGVAQSPRYKIIEKRQSVAFWCNPISGHATLYWYQQILGQGPKLLIQFQNNGVVDDSQLPKDRFSAERLKGVDSTLKIQPAKLEDSAVYLCASSPLAGGYNEQFFGPGTRLTVL.

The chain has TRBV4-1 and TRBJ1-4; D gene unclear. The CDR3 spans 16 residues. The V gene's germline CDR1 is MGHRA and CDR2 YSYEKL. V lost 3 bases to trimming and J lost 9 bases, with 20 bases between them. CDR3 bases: TGCGCCAGCAGCCAGAACCTCCCCACGTTTTCTAAAAAACTGTTTTTT. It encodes CASSQNLPTFSKKLFF.

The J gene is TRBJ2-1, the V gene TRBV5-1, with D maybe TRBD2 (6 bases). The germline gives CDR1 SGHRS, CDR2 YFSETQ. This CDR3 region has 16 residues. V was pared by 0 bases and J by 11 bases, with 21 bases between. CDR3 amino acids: CASSLGSRESNRKQFF. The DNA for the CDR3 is TGCGCCAGCAGCTTGGGATCCCGGGAGTCGAACCGAAAGCAGTTCTTC.

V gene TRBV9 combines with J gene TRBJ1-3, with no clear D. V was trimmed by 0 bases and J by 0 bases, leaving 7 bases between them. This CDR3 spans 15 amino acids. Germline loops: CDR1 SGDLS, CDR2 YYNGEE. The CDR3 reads CASSVDVSSGNTIYF. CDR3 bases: TGTGCCAGCAGCGTAGATGTGAGCTCTGGAAACACCATATATTTT.

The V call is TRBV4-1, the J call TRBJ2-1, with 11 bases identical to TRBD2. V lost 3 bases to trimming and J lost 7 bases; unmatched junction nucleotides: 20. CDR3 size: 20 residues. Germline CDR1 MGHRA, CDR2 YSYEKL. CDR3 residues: CASSQGPGTSGLRGRNEQFF. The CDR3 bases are TGCGCCAGCAGCCAGGGGCCCGGGACTAGCGGTCTCCGGGGAAGAAATGAGCAGTTCTTC.

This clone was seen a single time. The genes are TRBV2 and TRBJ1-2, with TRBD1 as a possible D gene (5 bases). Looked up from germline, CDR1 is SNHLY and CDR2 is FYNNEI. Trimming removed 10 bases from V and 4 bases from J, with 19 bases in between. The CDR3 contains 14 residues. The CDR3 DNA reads TGTGCCATAAAGCAATCCAGGGACTCCTATGGCTACACCTTC. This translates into CAIKQSRDSYGYTF. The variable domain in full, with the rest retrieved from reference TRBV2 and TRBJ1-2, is EPEVTQTPSHQVTQMGQEVILRCVPISNHLYFYWYRQILGQKVEFLVSFYNNEISEKSEIFDDQFSVERPDGSNFTLKIRSTKLEDSAMYFCAIKQSRDSYGYTFGSGTRLTVV.

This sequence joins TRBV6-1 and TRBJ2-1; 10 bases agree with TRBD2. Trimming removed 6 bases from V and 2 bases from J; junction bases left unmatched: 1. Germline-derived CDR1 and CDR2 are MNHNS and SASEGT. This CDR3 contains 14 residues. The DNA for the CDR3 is TGTGCCAGCAGGAGCGGGGGGGCCTACAATGAGCAGTTCTTC. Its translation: CASRSGGAYNEQFF.

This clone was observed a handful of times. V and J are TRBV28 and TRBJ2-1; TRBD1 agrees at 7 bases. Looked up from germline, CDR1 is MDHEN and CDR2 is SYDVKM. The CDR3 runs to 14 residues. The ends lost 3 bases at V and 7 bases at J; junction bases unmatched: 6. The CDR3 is CASSLDRTRNEQFF. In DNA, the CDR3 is TGTGCCAGCAGTTTGGACAGGACCCGGAATGAGCAGTTCTTC.

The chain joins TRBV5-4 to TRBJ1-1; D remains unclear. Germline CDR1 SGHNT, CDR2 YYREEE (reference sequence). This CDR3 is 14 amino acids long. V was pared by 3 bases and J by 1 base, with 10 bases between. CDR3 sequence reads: CASSSGRENTEAFF. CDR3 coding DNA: TGTGCCAGCAGCTCCGGACGGGAGAACACTGAAGCTTTCTTT.

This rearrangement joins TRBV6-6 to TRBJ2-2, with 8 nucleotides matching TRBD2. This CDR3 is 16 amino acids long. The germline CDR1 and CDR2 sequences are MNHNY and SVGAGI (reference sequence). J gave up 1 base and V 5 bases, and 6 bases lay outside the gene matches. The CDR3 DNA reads TGTGCCAGCAGTCCCCCGGGAGGGGGGAACACCGGGGAGCTGTTTTTT. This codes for CASSPPGGGNTGELFF.

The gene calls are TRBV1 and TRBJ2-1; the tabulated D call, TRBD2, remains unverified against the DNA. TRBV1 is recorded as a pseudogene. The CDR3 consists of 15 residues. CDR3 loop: CTSSQRLSSYNEQFF. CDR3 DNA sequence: TGCACCAGCAGCCAACGTTTGAGCTCCTACAATGAGCAGTTCTTC.

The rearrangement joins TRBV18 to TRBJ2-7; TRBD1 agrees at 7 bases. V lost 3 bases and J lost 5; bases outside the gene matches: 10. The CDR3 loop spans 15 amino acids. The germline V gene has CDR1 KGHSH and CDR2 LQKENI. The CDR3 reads CASSPPGQSRDEQYF. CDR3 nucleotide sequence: TGTGCCAGCTCACCCCCGGGACAGAGTAGGGACGAGCAGTACTTC.

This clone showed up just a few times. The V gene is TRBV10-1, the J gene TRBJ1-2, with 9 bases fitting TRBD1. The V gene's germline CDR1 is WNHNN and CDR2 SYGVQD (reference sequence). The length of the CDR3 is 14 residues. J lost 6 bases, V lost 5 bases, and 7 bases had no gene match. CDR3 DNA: TGCGCCAGCAGTCCGGACAGGGGAGTCCATGGCTACACCTTC. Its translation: CASSPDRGVHGYTF.

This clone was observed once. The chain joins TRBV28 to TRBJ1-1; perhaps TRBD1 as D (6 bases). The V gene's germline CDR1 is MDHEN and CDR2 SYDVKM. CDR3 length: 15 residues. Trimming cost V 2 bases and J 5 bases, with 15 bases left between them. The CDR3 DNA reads TGTGCCAGCAGTTTAGGTACAGGGCTGGGGACTGAAGCTTTCTTT. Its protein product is CASSLGTGLGTEAFF. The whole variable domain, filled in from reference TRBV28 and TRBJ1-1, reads DVKVTQSSRYLVKRTGEKVFLECVQDMDHENMFWYRQDPGLGLRLIYFSYDVKMKEKGDIPEGYSVSREKKERFSLILESASTNQTSMYLCASSLGTGLGTEAFFGQGTRLTVV.

The CDR3 sequence is CSVEGVAGGTDTQYF. The DNA for the CDR3 is TGCAGCGTTGAGGGGGTAGCGGGGGGCACAGATACGCAGTATTTT. The chain combines TRBV29-1 with TRBJ2-3, with 9 bases aligning to TRBD2. J was trimmed by 1 base and V by 3 bases; bases with no gene match: 5. CDR1 is SQVTM and CDR2 is ANQGSEA in the germline V gene. The CDR3 extends over 15 amino acids.

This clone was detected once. Here the CDR3 reads CASSFNRVRGNEQFF. DNA for the CDR3: TGTGCCAGCAGCTTCAACAGGGTACGGGGCAATGAGCAGTTCTTC. The chain couples TRBV7-2 to TRBJ2-1; the D gene is possibly TRBD1 (6 bases). The germline V gene has CDR1 SGHTA and CDR2 FQGNSA. The CDR3 is 15 amino acids. The V gene lost 3 bases and the J gene lost 6 bases, with 15 bases spanning the gap.